This T cell receptor beta chain was captured by sequencing in a study of brain T cells in children with intractable seizures. Points from the study as a whole: Only CDR3 sequence similarity suggested viral specificity, without known HCMV serostatus. Pre- and post-surgery blood differed in depth, so pre-surgery absences may be undersampling.

On this clone itself: Its antigen is currently unknown.

Only cases whose brain tissue showed the highest T cell transcript signatures were sequenced. Before surgery, patients took at least one anti-epileptic drug. Clones were sequenced by immunoSEQ multiplex PCR, and TCRdb holds only the in-frame ones, with some missing. There are about 80,000 clones in the sample; roughly 89% occur only once, and approximately 25% lies in the top ten. The CDR3 consists of 12 residues. The V end lost 1 base, the J end lost 2 bases, and 3 bases lay between the germline ends. Germline values: CDR1 SGHNT, CDR2 YYREEE (reference sequence). The clonotype comes from a girl aged 2 to 10 with Rasmussen encephalitis and intractable seizures. The rearrangement uses TRBV5-4 and TRBJ2-5; D remains ambiguous. Material: peripheral blood, obtained at surgery. CDR3 sequence (DNA): TGTGCCAGCAGCTTGCCTCAAGAGACCCAGTACTTC. This encodes CASSLPQETQYF.